Listed here is a single TCR beta chain. Its antigen is as yet unknown. Clones were sequenced by immunoSEQ multiplex PCR, and TCRdb holds only the in-frame ones, with some missing. The data show some 480,000 clones, approximately 88% seen once. Germline V gene data show CDR1 as SEHNR and CDR2 as FQNEAQ (reference sequence). The length of the CDR3 is 14 residues. J was trimmed by 4 bases and V by 5 bases; bases with no gene match: 4. This specimen belongs to a study of Ad26.COV2.S vaccination and SARS-CoV-2 variants. General study results and limits: Spike-specific TCR breadth was greater in vaccine than placebo recipients.

As to treatment: some 20 received Ad26.COV2.S at low or high dose, single or two shots; five or six received placebo; per-sample allocation not given. Sampling took place 63 days after the first vaccine or placebo injection. The sequence was obtained from a person between 18 and 65 years old who received the Ad26.COV2.S COVID-19 vaccine or a placebo. The source was peripheral blood, collected in a trial of Ad26.COV2.S vaccine versus placebo. The V and J genes are TRBV7-9 and TRBJ2-7; 11 bases align to TRBD2. DNA of the CDR3: TGTGCCAGCAGCCAGACTAGCGGGGCTTACGAGCAGTACTTC. This encodes CASSQTSGAYEQYF. Full variable domain (missing parts from reference TRBV7-9 and TRBJ2-7): DTGVSQNPRHKITKRGQNVTFRCDPISEHNRLYWYRQTLGQGPEFLTYFQNEAQLEKSRLLSDRFSAERPKGSFSTLEIQRTEQGDSAMYLCASSQTSGAYEQYFGPGTRLTVT.